Each of the 6 T cell receptor beta chains below was sequenced from the same sample in a study of T cell responses to AZD1222 COVID-19 vaccine. Measured with immunoSEQ multiplex PCR; TCRdb has only the in-frame clones, and not every one. The sample yields about 100,000 clones, roughly 87% seen once. Sequencing used peripheral blood, obtained on day 0 of AZD1222 vaccination. The source is an adult in good health.

In DNA form, the CDR3 reads TGCGCCAGCAGCTTGAGTGGGGCTAGCGGGACTTATATCCACTCCTACAATGAGCAGTTCTTC. Translation gives CASSLSGASGTYIHSYNEQFF. V usage is TRBV5-1 and J usage is TRBJ2-1; the match to TRBD2 covers 9 bases. The CDR3 loop spans 21 amino acids. V gave up 1 base and J gave up 0 bases; unmatched junction bases: 17. Germline lookup yields CDR1 SGHRS and CDR2 YFSETQ.

This chain joins TRBV27 and TRBJ2-1; possibly TRBD2 for D (5 bases). CDR1 and CDR2 (germline): MNHEY, SMNVEV (reference sequence). Trimming took off 2 bases at V and 0 bases at J, with 14 bases between the two ends. The CDR3 contains 17 residues. DNA for the CDR3: TGTGCCAGCAGTTTAAGGTTCTGGGAGAGCTCCTACAATGAGCAGTTCTTC. Encoded protein: CASSLRFWESSYNEQFF.

The genes are TRBV5-5 and TRBJ2-1; D ambiguous. The CDR3 totals 15 residues. CDR1 and CDR2 from the germline V gene are SGHKS and YYEKEE (reference sequence). The germline V and J ends were trimmed by 4 bases and 4 bases, with 15 bases remaining between them. The CDR3 here is CASSPWAREYNEQFF. In DNA, the CDR3 is TGTGCCAGCAGCCCGTGGGCCAGAGAATACAATGAGCAGTTCTTC.

The chain recombines TRBV9 with TRBJ2-5, with TRBD2 matching over 8 bases. Germline trimming cut 0 bases from V and 2 bases from J; bases unmatched to any gene: 6. Per germline, CDR1 SGDLS and CDR2 YYNGEE. There are 16 residues in the CDR3. CDR3 protein: CASSVGGSGAQETQYF. CDR3 in DNA: TGTGCCAGCAGCGTAGGGGGTAGCGGGGCTCAAGAGACCCAGTACTTC.

The chain has TRBV4-1 and TRBJ2-7; 10 bases agree with TRBD2. This CDR3 region has 18 residues. CDR1 MGHRA and CDR2 YSYEKL come from the germline V gene. V gave up 0 bases and J gave up 0 bases; unmatched junction bases: 8. Here the CDR3 reads CASSQDSSGTSVSYEQYF. The CDR3 region has the DNA TGCGCCAGCAGCCAAGATAGTTCCGGGACTAGCGTCTCCTACGAGCAGTACTTC.

This chain connects TRBV27 to TRBJ1-6; D gene uncertain. Trimming shortened V by 1 base and J by 9 bases, and 19 bases separated the two germline ends. The CDR3 sequence is 17 residues long. Germline lookup yields CDR1 MNHEY and CDR2 SMNVEV (reference sequence). CDR3 protein: CASSLFLDSLRRSPLHF. CDR3 nucleotides: TGTGCCAGCAGTTTATTTCTGGACTCCTTAAGGCGTTCACCCCTCCACTTT.